A selection of T cell receptor beta chains follows, all from one sample in a study of OX40 agonist ivuxolimab in advanced cancers. TCRdb's copy holds only in-frame clones and misses some; the assay was immunoSEQ multiplex PCR. The top ten hold around 10% of the sample, which has about 33,000 clones, 65% to 85% seen once. Specimen: CD4+ or CD8+ T cells sorted from blood, collected in a trial of the OX40 agonist ivuxolimab. The receptors were gathered from an adult with an advanced solid tumor such as melanoma, head and neck, liver or kidney cancer. Each CDR3 is given with its conserved first and last residue.

13 | TRBJ1-2 | TRBV5-6 | CASSFSGGDGYTF
15 | TRBJ1-1 | TRBV5-1 | CASSLGQGGNTEAFF
16 | TRBJ1-1 | TRBV11-3 | CASSPGGYLMNTEAFF
11 | TRBJ2-1 | TRBV29-1 | CSVPSFGEQFF
15 | TRBJ2-6 | TRBV19 | CASNIVSSGANVLTF
15 | TRBJ1-1 | TRBV4-1 | CASSQAGGMNTEAFF
12 | TRBJ1-6 | TRBV19 | CASSIGNSPLHF
15 | TRBJ2-1 | TRBV6-6 | CASSPRTGRNNEQFF
14 | TRBJ2-5 | TRBV10-3 | CAISESEGRETQYF
12 | TRBJ2-3 | TRBV18 | CASSLSTDTQYF
12 | TRBJ2-5 | TRBV11-3 | CASSLGGGTQYF
16 | TRBJ1-4 | TRBV7-8 | CASSFADRGRDEKLFF
15 | TRBJ2-7 | TRBV6-1 | CASSATGDRIYEQYF
17 | TRBJ1-1 | TRBV4-1 | CASSLLHRALGNTEAFF
11 | TRBJ2-5 | TRBV6-1 | CASREEETQYF
15 | TRBJ2-1 | TRBV28 | CASSLKTSGADEQFF
15 | TRBJ2-3 | TRBV6-6 | CASSYGLAATDTQYF
12 | TRBJ1-2 | TRBV19 | CASRQGSYGYTF
15 | TRBJ2-5 | TRBV30 | CAWGSGQGVWETQYF
16 | TRBJ2-3 | TRBV6-6 | CASSYQGYAGTDTQYF
16 | TRBJ1-1 | TRBV10-3 | CAISEYRTAGGTEAFF
12 | TRBJ1-1 | TRBV6-1 | CASSYLNTEAFF
13 | TRBJ2-7 | TRBV6-1 | CASSEYRQEEQYF
15 | TRBJ1-2 | TRBV7-6 | CASSLGGGVVYGYTF
12 | TRBJ2-7 | TRBV30 | CAWSVGPYEQYF
14 | TRBJ1-2 | TRBV5-6 | CASSIRGTNYGYTF
17 | TRBJ2-5 | TRBV27 | CASSKEGQGHLQETQYF
12 | TRBJ2-1 | TRBV15 | CATSTGVYEQFF
17 | TRBJ1-2 | TRBV27 | CASSLSWDRGRVGGYTF
16 | TRBJ1-6 | TRBV5-1 | CASSPDGGGYNSPLHF
13 | TRBJ1-2 | TRBV5-8 | CASSLVTAYGYTF
16 | TRBJ2-2 | TRBV2 | CASSETSPRAAGELFF
14 | TRBJ1-2 | TRBV10-1 | CASSARISNYGYTF
18 | TRBJ2-1 | TRBV7-2 | CASSLALGGGSSYNEQFF
15 | TRBJ1-2 | TRBV6-1 | CASRPGQGFSYGYTF
17 | TRBJ2-3 | TRBV5-6 | CASSLRASGGRGVTQYF
12 | TRBJ2-7 | TRBV29-1 | CSGRDGSYEQYF
15 | TRBJ2-2 | TRBV5-4 | CASRRGGAITGELFF
11 | TRBJ1-5 | TRBV6-1 | CASSEAEPQHF
14 | TRBJ1-2 | TRBV28 | CASRDPGTEYGYTF
16 | TRBJ2-5 | TRBV10-1 | CASSESTTGGAETQYF
14 | TRBJ1-4 | TRBV6-5 | CASSAGFGDEKLFF
15 | TRBJ1-3 | TRBV6-6 | CASKAGSSSGNTIYF
11 | TRBJ2-5 | TRBV5-1 | CASSLTETQYF
15 | TRBJ1-3 | TRBV7-9 | CASSLTGPADGTIYF
12 | TRBJ1-5 | TRBV6-5 | CASSSPNQPQHF
13 | TRBJ2-5 | TRBV29-1 | CSVRTGGSETQYF
14 | TRBJ2-3 | TRBV4-1 | CASSQEGSLDTQYF
15 | TRBJ2-1 | TRBV5-1 | CASSLFDHNGNEQFF
17 | TRBJ2-1 | TRBV29-1 | CSVVPFQRGSSYNEQFF
17 | TRBJ2-5 | TRBV5-4 | CASSWDRGMLVGETQYF
15 | TRBJ2-7 | TRBV28 | CASTRDFGGPYEQYF
14 | TRBJ2-5 | TRBV10-1 | CANLPGYLEETQYF
12 | TRBJ1-1 | TRBV30 | CAWSIGATEAFF
14 | TRBJ1-5 | TRBV19 | CASSIGAPYQPQHF
14 | TRBJ2-3 | TRBV10-3 | CAISESRQTDTQYF
15 | TRBJ1-4 | TRBV6-1 | CASVSNKATNEKLFF
16 | TRBJ1-4 | TRBV30 | CAWSVLRGARNEKLFF
14 | TRBJ2-4 | TRBV2 | CASTVEKGKNIQYF
17 | TRBJ1-4 | TRBV5-4 | CASSYLAAGTSAGKLFF